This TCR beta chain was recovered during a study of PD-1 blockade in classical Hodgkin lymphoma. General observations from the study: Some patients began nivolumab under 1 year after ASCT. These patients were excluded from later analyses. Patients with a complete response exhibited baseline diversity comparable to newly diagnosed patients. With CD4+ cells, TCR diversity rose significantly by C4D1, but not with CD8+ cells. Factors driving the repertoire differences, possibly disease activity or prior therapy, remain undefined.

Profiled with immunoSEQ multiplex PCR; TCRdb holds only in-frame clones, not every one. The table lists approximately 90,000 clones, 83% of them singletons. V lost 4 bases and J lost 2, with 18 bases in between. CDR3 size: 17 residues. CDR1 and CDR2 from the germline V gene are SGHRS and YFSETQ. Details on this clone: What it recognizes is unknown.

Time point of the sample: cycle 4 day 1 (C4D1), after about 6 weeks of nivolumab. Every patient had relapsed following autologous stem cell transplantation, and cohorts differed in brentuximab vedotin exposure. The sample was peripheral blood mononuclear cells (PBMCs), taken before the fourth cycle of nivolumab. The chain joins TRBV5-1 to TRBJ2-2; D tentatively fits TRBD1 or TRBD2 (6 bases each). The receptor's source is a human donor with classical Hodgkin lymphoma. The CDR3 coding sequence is TGCGCCAGCAGCCCTTCGACCCGCGGGACAAACACCGGGGAGCTGTTTTTT. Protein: CASSPSTRGTNTGELFF.